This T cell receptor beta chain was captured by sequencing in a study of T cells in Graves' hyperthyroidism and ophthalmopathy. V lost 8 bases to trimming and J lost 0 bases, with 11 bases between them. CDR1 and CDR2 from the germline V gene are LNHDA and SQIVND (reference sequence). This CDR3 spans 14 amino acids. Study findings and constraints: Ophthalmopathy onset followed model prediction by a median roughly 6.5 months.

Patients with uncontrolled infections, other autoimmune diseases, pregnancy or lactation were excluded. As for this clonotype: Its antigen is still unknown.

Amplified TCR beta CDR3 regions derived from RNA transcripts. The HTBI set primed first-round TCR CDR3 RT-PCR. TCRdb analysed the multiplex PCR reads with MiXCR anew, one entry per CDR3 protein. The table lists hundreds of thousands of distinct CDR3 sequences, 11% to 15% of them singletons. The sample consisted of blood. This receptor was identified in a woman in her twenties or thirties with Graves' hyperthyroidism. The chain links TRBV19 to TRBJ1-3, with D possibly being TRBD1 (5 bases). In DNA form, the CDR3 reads TGTGCCAGTCGGGACGTATTCTCTGGAAACACCATATATTTT. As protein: CASRDVFSGNTIYF.